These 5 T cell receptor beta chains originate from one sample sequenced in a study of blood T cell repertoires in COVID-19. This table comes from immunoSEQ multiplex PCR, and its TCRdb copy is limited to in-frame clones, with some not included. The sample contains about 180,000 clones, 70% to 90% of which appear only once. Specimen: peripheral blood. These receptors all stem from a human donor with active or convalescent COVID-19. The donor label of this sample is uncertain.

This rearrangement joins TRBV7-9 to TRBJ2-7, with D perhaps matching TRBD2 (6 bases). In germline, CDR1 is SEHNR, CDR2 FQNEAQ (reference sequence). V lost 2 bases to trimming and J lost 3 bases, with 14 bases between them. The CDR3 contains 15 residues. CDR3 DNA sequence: TGTGCCAGCAGCTTAAGGGACTCCCCAGGCTACGAGCAGTACTTC. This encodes CASSLRDSPGYEQYF.

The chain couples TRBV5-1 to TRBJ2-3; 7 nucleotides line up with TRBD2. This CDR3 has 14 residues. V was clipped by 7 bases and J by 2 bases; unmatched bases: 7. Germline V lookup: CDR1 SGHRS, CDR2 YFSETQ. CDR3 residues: CASGRGVTTDTQYF. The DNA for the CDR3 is TGCGCCAGCGGCCGGGGGGTTACCACAGATACGCAGTATTTT.

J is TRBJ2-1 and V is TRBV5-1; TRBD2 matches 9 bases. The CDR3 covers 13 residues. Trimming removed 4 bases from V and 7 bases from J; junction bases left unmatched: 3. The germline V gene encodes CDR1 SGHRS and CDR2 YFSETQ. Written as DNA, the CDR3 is TGCGCCAGCAGCCCCGGACTAGCGAATGAGCAGTTCTTC. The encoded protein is CASSPGLANEQFF. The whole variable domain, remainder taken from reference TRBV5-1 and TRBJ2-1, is KAGVTQTPRYLIKTRGQQVTLSCSPISGHRSVSWYQQTPGQGLQFLFEYFSETQRNKGNFPGRFSGRQFSNSRSEMNVSTLELGDSALYLCASSPGLANEQFFGPGTRLTVL.

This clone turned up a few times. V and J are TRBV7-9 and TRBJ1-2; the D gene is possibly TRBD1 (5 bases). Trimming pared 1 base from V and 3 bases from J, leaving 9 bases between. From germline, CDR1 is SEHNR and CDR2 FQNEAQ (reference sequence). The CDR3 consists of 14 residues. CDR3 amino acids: CASSLGRGDYGYTF. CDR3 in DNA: TGTGCCAGCAGCTTAGGGCGGGGGGACTATGGCTACACCTTC. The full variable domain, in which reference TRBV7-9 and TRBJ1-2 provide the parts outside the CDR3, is DTGVSQNPRHKITKRGQNVTFRCDPISEHNRLYWYRQTLGQGPEFLTYFQNEAQLEKSRLLSDRFSAERPKGSFSTLEIQRTEQGDSAMYLCASSLGRGDYGYTFGSGTRLTVV.

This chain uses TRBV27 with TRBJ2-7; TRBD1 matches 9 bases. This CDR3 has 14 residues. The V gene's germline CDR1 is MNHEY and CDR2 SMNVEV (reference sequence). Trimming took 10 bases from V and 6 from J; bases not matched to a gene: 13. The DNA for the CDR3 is TGTGCCACCAAACTGGACAGGGGTGCCCTCGAGCAGTACTTC. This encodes CATKLDRGALEQYF.